Listed below are T cell receptor beta chains from one sample, sequenced in a study of T cell repertoires in cytomegalovirus infection. TCRdb analysed the reads with MiXCR anew, one entry per CDR3 protein. This table has 560,000 or so distinct CDR3 sequences, approximately 15% appearing once. The sequencing input was CD8+ T cells from PBMCs. These receptors came from a human donor in good health (CMV status not recorded). Some clones in this sample may be carry-over from other donors' samples. The CDR3 runs from the conserved cysteine through the conserved F or W. The order of the fields is V gene, clone size, CDR3 length, J gene, D gene, CDR3 DNA, CDR3 protein. D genes are given only for firm matches. Not every row has a clone size; where given, it reads once, few, many or a size class.

V: TRBV9; size: .; length: 15; J: TRBJ2-5; D: .; DNA: TGTGCCAGCAGCGTAGATGGGGGGAGCGGAGAGACCCAGTACTTC; CDR3: CASSVDGGSGETQYF
V: TRBV7-9; size: many; length: 14; J: TRBJ1-2; D: .; DNA: TGTGCCAGCAGGCCACAGGGAGAAGGCTATGGCTACACCTTC; CDR3: CASRPQGEGYGYTF
V: TRBV9; size: .; length: 16; J: TRBJ2-1; D: .; DNA: TGTGCCAGCAGCGTAGTATCCCGGGGGGACAGAAATGAGCAGTTCTTC; CDR3: CASSVVSRGDRNEQFF
V: TRBV3-1; size: .; length: 15; J: TRBJ2-3; D: .; DNA: TGTGCCAGCAGCCCCCCCCGCAAGGGACCAGATACGCAGTATTTT; CDR3: CASSPPRKGPDTQYF
V: TRBV5-1; size: few; length: 18; J: TRBJ2-1; D: TRBD2; DNA: TGCGCCAGCAGCCGGACTAGCGGGAGGGGAGTCGCCTACAATGAGCAGTTCTTC; CDR3: CASSRTSGRGVAYNEQFF
V: TRBV6-2/TRBV6-3; size: .; length: 13; J: TRBJ1-2; D: .; DNA: TGTGCCAGCAGTGGCGGATCTAACTATGGCTACACCTTC; CDR3: CASSGGSNYGYTF
V: TRBV15; size: .; length: 14; J: TRBJ2-3; D: TRBD1; DNA: TGTGCCACCAGCCGCGCAGGGGGCTTGGATACGCAGTATTTT; CDR3: CATSRAGGLDTQYF
V: TRBV7-7; size: many; length: 14; J: TRBJ2-1; D: .; DNA: TGTGCTAGCAGCTTATTGGGGGCCTACAATGAGCAGTTCTTC; CDR3: CASSLLGAYNEQFF
V: TRBV10-3; size: many; length: 11; J: TRBJ2-7; D: .; DNA: TGTGCCATCGGCTGGGGGAGCGAGCAGTACTTC; CDR3: CAIGWGSEQYF
V: TRBV27; size: many; length: 14; J: TRBJ2-7; D: .; DNA: TGTGCCAGCAGTTTATCGGGAGGGGGCTACGAGCAGTACTTC; CDR3: CASSLSGGGYEQYF
V: TRBV20-1; size: .; length: 15; J: TRBJ2-7; D: .; DNA: TGCAGTGCTAGAGATCTGACCGGAATTCCCTACGAGCAGTACTTC; CDR3: CSARDLTGIPYEQYF
V: TRBV27; size: .; length: 13; J: TRBJ2-2; D: .; DNA: TGTGCCAGCATCCGTCGAGACACCGGGGAGCTGTTTTTT; CDR3: CASIRRDTGELFF
V: TRBV30; size: few; length: 14; J: TRBJ2-2; D: .; DNA: TGTGCCTGGTCCCGTAGCTCGAACACCGGGGAGCTGTTTTTT; CDR3: CAWSRSSNTGELFF
V: TRBV29-1; size: few; length: 14; J: TRBJ2-1; D: .; DNA: TGCAGCGTTGGAGGGGTGGGCTCCTACAATGAGCAGTTCTTC; CDR3: CSVGGVGSYNEQFF
V: TRBV7-9; size: many; length: 14; J: TRBJ2-7; D: .; DNA: TGTGCCAGCAGCCCAAAAGAGACAGTTTACGAGCAGTACTTC; CDR3: CASSPKETVYEQYF
V: TRBV10-3; size: large; length: 19; J: TRBJ2-2; D: TRBD2; DNA: TGTGCCATCAGTGAGTTTAACGAAGGCCAGGGGACTAGCACCGGGGAGCTGTTTTTT; CDR3: CAISEFNEGQGTSTGELFF
V: TRBV4-1; size: few; length: 17; J: TRBJ1-5; D: .; DNA: TGCGCCAGCAGCCAAAAAATCAGGGTAACAGCTTATCAGCCCCAGCATTTT; CDR3: CASSQKIRVTAYQPQHF
V: TRBV5-1; size: .; length: 12; J: TRBJ1-1; D: .; DNA: TGCGCCAGCAGCTTGGACAGCTTTGAAGCTTTCTTT; CDR3: CASSLDSFEAFF
V: TRBV20-1; size: many; length: 16; J: TRBJ2-2; D: .; DNA: TGCAGTGCTAGAGATTATAACAGGGCGAACACCGGGGAGCTGTTTTTT; CDR3: CSARDYNRANTGELFF
V: TRBV25-1; size: many; length: 12; J: TRBJ2-3; D: .; DNA: TGTGCCAGCAGTGTTAGCACAGATACGCAGTATTTT; CDR3: CASSVSTDTQYF
V: TRBV7-8; size: many; length: 13; J: TRBJ2-5; D: TRBD2; DNA: TGTGCCAGCAGCCCCGGGACTAGCGGGAAAAAGTACTTC; CDR3: CASSPGTSGKKYF
V: TRBV28; size: few; length: 14; J: TRBJ2-3; D: .; DNA: TGTGCCAGCAGTCCCGGACGGAGGCCAGATACGCAGTATTTT; CDR3: CASSPGRRPDTQYF
V: TRBV15; size: .; length: 15; J: TRBJ2-1; D: .; DNA: TGTGCCACCAGCAGAGATACCAGCTCCTACAATGTGCAGTTCTTC; CDR3: CATSRDTSSYNVQFF
V: TRBV6-2/TRBV6-3; size: many; length: 14; J: TRBJ1-2; D: .; DNA: TGTGCCAGCCAGTCATCCGAGAACCTCTATGGCTACACCTTC; CDR3: CASQSSENLYGYTF
V: TRBV7-9; size: few; length: 12; J: TRBJ1-2; D: .; DNA: TGTGCCAGCAGCCTAGGAAACGATGGCTACACCTTC; CDR3: CASSLGNDGYTF
V: TRBV6-5; size: few; length: 15; J: TRBJ2-2; D: .; DNA: TGTGCCAGCAGTTACTCGGTCCCGAACACCGGGGAGCTGTTTTTT; CDR3: CASSYSVPNTGELFF
V: TRBV7-9; size: many; length: 15; J: TRBJ2-7; D: .; DNA: TGTGCCAGCAGCAAGGGGGAGGGTGGGGCCTACGAGCAGTACTTC; CDR3: CASSKGEGGAYEQYF
V: TRBV9; size: few; length: 11; J: TRBJ1-2; D: TRBD1; DNA: TGTGCCAGCAGCCCCATCCGACAGGGCGCCTTC; CDR3: CASSPIRQGAF
V: TRBV20-1; size: few; length: 14; J: TRBJ1-2; D: .; DNA: TGCAGTGCTAGAGGCAAGACCCTACAAGAGGGCTACACCTTC; CDR3: CSARGKTLQEGYTF
V: TRBV2; size: many; length: 16; J: TRBJ2-1; D: .; DNA: TGTGCCAGCAGCCCTTTGGAGGTAGACTCCTACAATGAGCAGTTCTTC; CDR3: CASSPLEVDSYNEQFF
V: TRBV6-5; size: .; length: 16; J: TRBJ2-2; D: TRBD1; DNA: TGTGCCAGCAGTTACTCCGGGACAGGGGAGGCCGGGGAGCTGTTTTTT; CDR3: CASSYSGTGEAGELFF
V: TRBV6-1; size: .; length: 17; J: TRBJ1-4; D: .; DNA: TGTGCCAGCAGTGCAGGGGAAGGGTTTGCAACTAATGAAAAACTGTTTTTT; CDR3: CASSAGEGFATNEKLFF
V: TRBV3-1; size: .; length: 14; J: TRBJ1-1; D: TRBD1; DNA: TGTGCCAGCACCGTGGACAGGGAGGGCACTGAAGCTTTCTTT; CDR3: CASTVDREGTEAFF
V: TRBV7-8; size: many; length: 14; J: TRBJ2-5; D: .; DNA: TGTGCCAGCAGGTTAAGGACTACGAGGGAGACCCAGTACTTC; CDR3: CASRLRTTRETQYF
V: TRBV5-1; size: .; length: 16; J: TRBJ2-5; D: .; DNA: TGCGCCAGCACTCGAGGCCAGGGGGGTCTCCAAGAGACCCAGTACTTC; CDR3: CASTRGQGGLQETQYF
V: TRBV27; size: many; length: 13; J: TRBJ2-4; D: .; DNA: TGTGCCAGCAGTATCCCGGGAATCAACATTCAGTACTTC; CDR3: CASSIPGINIQYF
V: TRBV19; size: few; length: 16; J: TRBJ2-1; D: TRBD2; DNA: TGTGCCAGTAGTTCCCGACTAGCGTATGTATACAATGAGCAGTTCTTC; CDR3: CASSSRLAYVYNEQFF
V: TRBV7-9; size: few; length: 15; J: TRBJ2-1; D: .; DNA: TGTGCCAGCAGCTTAGAGCAGGGACTCTACAATGAGCAGTTCTTC; CDR3: CASSLEQGLYNEQFF
V: TRBV7-3; size: many; length: 12; J: TRBJ2-7; D: .; DNA: TGTGCCAGCAGCCGCCCGGGTGGCGAGCAGTACTTC; CDR3: CASSRPGGEQYF
V: TRBV9; size: .; length: 13; J: TRBJ1-4; D: .; DNA: TGTGCCAGCAGCCTAAGGGACGGAGAAAAACTGTTTTTT; CDR3: CASSLRDGEKLFF
V: TRBV2; size: .; length: 15; J: TRBJ2-1; D: TRBD2; DNA: TGTGCCAGCAGTGTGTTCCAGCGGGGAGGGAATGAGCAGTTCTTC; CDR3: CASSVFQRGGNEQFF
V: TRBV28; size: few; length: 15; J: TRBJ1-4; D: .; DNA: TGTGCCAGCAGCCGTACAGGCTATAAGGGGGAAAAACTGTTTTTT; CDR3: CASSRTGYKGEKLFF
V: TRBV5-1; size: .; length: 14; J: TRBJ2-7; D: .; DNA: TGCGCCAGCAGCTTGAGGGGGGAAGACTACGAGCAGTACTTC; CDR3: CASSLRGEDYEQYF
V: TRBV27; size: many; length: 13; J: TRBJ2-3; D: .; DNA: TGTGCCAGCAGTTTCCTAAGCACAGATACGCAGTATTTT; CDR3: CASSFLSTDTQYF
V: TRBV12-3/TRBV12-4; size: many; length: 17; J: TRBJ1-5; D: TRBD1; DNA: TGTGCCAGCAGTTCGCCGGGACAGGGGGCAAACAATCAGCCCCAGCATTTT; CDR3: CASSSPGQGANNQPQHF
V: TRBV28; size: many; length: 16; J: TRBJ2-5; D: TRBD1; DNA: TGTGCCAGCAGTCTATCCCGGGACAGGGGGCCGGAGACCCAGTACTTC; CDR3: CASSLSRDRGPETQYF
V: TRBV5-6; size: .; length: 14; J: TRBJ1-5; D: .; DNA: TGTGCCAGCAGCTTGCGGGTGGGAGGGCAGCCCCAGCATTTT; CDR3: CASSLRVGGQPQHF
V: TRBV6-6; size: .; length: 12; J: TRBJ2-7; D: .; DNA: TGTGCCAGCAGTTACTCGACTAGAGAGCAGTACTTC; CDR3: CASSYSTREQYF
V: TRBV6-1; size: many; length: 15; J: TRBJ1-1; D: .; DNA: TGTGCCAGCAGAATGATATCGGGTCGAGGCACTGAAGCTTTCTTT; CDR3: CASRMISGRGTEAFF
V: TRBV11-2; size: many; length: 16; J: TRBJ2-3; D: .; DNA: TGTGCCAGCAGCTTTCGGGGTCGGCGGGGGCCAGATACGCAGTATTTT; CDR3: CASSFRGRRGPDTQYF
V: TRBV6-1; size: many; length: 16; J: TRBJ1-2; D: .; DNA: TGTGCCAGCAGTGAACAAATACGAGGCAGGGGAGATGGCTACACCTTC; CDR3: CASSEQIRGRGDGYTF
V: TRBV14; size: .; length: 14; J: TRBJ1-2; D: .; DNA: TGTGCCAGCAGCCAAGACCAAGGCCTCTATGGCTACACCTTC; CDR3: CASSQDQGLYGYTF
V: TRBV19; size: .; length: 16; J: TRBJ2-1; D: TRBD2; DNA: TGTGCCAGTAGTATCCGACTAGCGGGGGGGTACAATGAGCAGTTCTTC; CDR3: CASSIRLAGGYNEQFF
V: TRBV28; size: many; length: 15; J: TRBJ1-5; D: TRBD1; DNA: TGTGCCAGCAGTACGGGACAGGATAGCAATCAGCCCCAGCATTTT; CDR3: CASSTGQDSNQPQHF
V: TRBV7-2; size: many; length: 16; J: TRBJ2-7; D: TRBD2; DNA: TGTGCCAGCAGCCTGACGCTAGCGGGAGGATCCTACGAGCAGTACTTC; CDR3: CASSLTLAGGSYEQYF
V: TRBV20-1; size: .; length: 14; J: TRBJ2-7; D: TRBD1; DNA: TGCAGTGCCCTACTACGGACAGGGCAGTACGAGCAGTACTTC; CDR3: CSALLRTGQYEQYF
V: TRBV5-1; size: .; length: 15; J: TRBJ2-7; D: TRBD2; DNA: TGCGCCAGCACCTTCGGGACTAGCGGGGCCTACGAGCAGTACTTC; CDR3: CASTFGTSGAYEQYF
V: TRBV12-5; size: few; length: 14; J: TRBJ2-1; D: .; DNA: TGTGCTAGCAAAGGGACACCCGACTACAATGAGCAGTTCTTC; CDR3: CASKGTPDYNEQFF